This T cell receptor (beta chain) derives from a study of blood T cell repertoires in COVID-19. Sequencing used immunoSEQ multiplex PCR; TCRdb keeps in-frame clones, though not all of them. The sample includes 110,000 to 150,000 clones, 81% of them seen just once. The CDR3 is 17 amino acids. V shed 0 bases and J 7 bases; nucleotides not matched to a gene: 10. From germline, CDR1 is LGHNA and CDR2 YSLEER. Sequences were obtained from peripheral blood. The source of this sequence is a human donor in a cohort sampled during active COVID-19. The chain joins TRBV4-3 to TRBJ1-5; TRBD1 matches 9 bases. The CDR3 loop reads CASSQDRAGTGKQPQHF. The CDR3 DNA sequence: TGCGCCAGCAGCCAAGATCGAGCCGGGACAGGGAAGCAGCCCCAGCATTTT.